These 13 T cell receptor beta chains share one sample of origin, sequenced in a study of T-cell reconstitution after alpha-beta-depleted transplantation in children. TCRbeta library construction was performed incorporating unique molecular identifiers. TCRdb independently ran MiXCR on the PCR reads; one entry per CDR3 protein. The sample contains roughly 4,000 distinct CDR3 sequences, roughly a quarter of which appear only once. The sequencing used PBMCs, mostly from graft donor cells, collected 60 days after TCRalphabeta/CD19-depleted stem cell transplant. These receptors all stem from a boy under two years old who had a stem cell transplant for acute myeloid leukemia, so the T cells may come from the graft donor.

Many counts were recorded for this clonotype. The chain employs TRBV4-3 and TRBJ1-2, with 8 positions matching TRBD1. V shed 5 bases, J shed 7 bases, and the junction held 9 bases outside the gene matches. Germline V gene data show CDR1 as LGHNA and CDR2 as YSLEER. This CDR3 is built from 14 residues. The CDR3 region has the DNA TGCGCCAGCAGCACGCAGGGGGCGGTTGGTGGCTACACCTTC. This encodes CASSTQGAVGGYTF.

In this sample, this clonotype turned up many times. V is TRBV6-2 or TRBV6-3 and J is TRBJ2-1; 7 bases agree with TRBD1. The germline gives CDR1 MNHEY, CDR2 SVGEGT. CDR3 length: 15 residues. V gave up 2 bases and J gave up 0 bases; unmatched junction bases: 1. The CDR3 is CASSYEGASYNEQFF. The CDR3 bases are TGTGCCAGCAGTTACGAGGGGGCCTCCTACAATGAGCAGTTCTTC.

The chain recombines TRBV5-1 with TRBJ1-4; 10 nucleotides line up with TRBD1. The J segment lost 2 bases and the V segment lost 9 bases, leaving 16 bases of the junction unmatched. Germline V gene sequence: CDR1 SGHRS, CDR2 YFSETQ. CDR3 length: 18 residues. The CDR3 here is CAMSSRDRGSQTNEKLFF. As DNA, the CDR3 is TGCGCCATGAGCTCCCGGGACAGGGGTTCACAGACTAATGAAAAACTGTTTTTT.

This clonotype was picked up many times. CDR3: CASMEGELFF. CDR3 DNA sequence: TGTGCCAGCATGGAGGGGGAGCTGTTTTTT. The chain has TRBV12-3 or TRBV12-4 and TRBJ2-2; D gene unclear. Between the trimmed V and J ends, which lost 7 bases and 8 bases, there was a span of 5 bases. The CDR3 contains 10 residues.

The chain recombines TRBV7-8 with TRBJ2-1, with a tentative D call TRBD1 (6 bases). CDR1 is SGHVS, CDR2 FQNEAQ, per germline. This CDR3 has 15 amino acids. Trimming pared 2 bases from V and 5 bases from J, leaving 13 bases between. CDR3 in amino acids: CASSLRDMGHNEQFF. The CDR3, as DNA: TGTGCCAGCAGCTTAAGGGACATGGGACACAATGAGCAGTTCTTC. Full variable domain (outside the CDR3, taken from reference TRBV7-8 and TRBJ2-1): GAGVSQSPRYKVAKRGQDVALRCDPISGHVSLFWYQQALGQGPEFLTYFQNEAQLDKSGLPSDRFFAERPEGSVSTLKIQRTQQEDSAVYLCASSLRDMGHNEQFFGPGTRLTVL.

Sample share makes this clonotype medium-sized. The chain couples TRBV7-2 to TRBJ1-4, with 7 positions matching TRBD1. J was trimmed by 0 bases and V by 5 bases; bases with no gene match: 6. CDR1 and CDR2 from the germline V gene are SGHTA and FQGNSA. This CDR3 comprises 16 residues. The CDR3 spells CASSAGGPATNEKLFF. The CDR3 bases are TGTGCCAGCAGCGCAGGGGGGCCCGCAACTAATGAAAAACTGTTTTTT. Together with reference TRBV7-2 and TRBJ1-4, the CDR3 gives the full variable domain: GAGVSQSPSNKVTEKGKDVELRCDPISGHTALYWYRQSLGQGLEFLIYFQGNSAPDKSGLPSDRFSAERTGGSVSTLTIQRTQQEDSAVYLCASSAGGPATNEKLFFGSGTQLSVL.

This clonotype has at least ten counts. The chain employs TRBV9 and TRBJ1-3; 7 bases line up with TRBD1. Germline V lookup: CDR1 SGDLS, CDR2 YYNGEE. Trimming removed 4 bases from V and 2 bases from J; junction bases left unmatched: 9. The CDR3 length is 16 residues. The CDR3 here is CASSPSLGTAGNTIYF. The CDR3, as DNA: TGTGCCAGCAGCCCGAGCCTTGGGACAGCTGGAAACACCATATATTTT.

This clonotype was counted many times. The chain combines TRBV6-5 with TRBJ2-1; 8 bases match TRBD1. This CDR3 has 19 residues. The V gene end was trimmed by 6 bases and the J gene end by 0 bases; junction bases not matched to a gene: 16. From germline, CDR1 is MNHEY and CDR2 SVGAGI. The CDR3 coding sequence is TGTGCCAGCAGAGGCAAGGTACAGGGGGACCTTTCCTCCTACAATGAGCAGTTCTTC. This translates into CASRGKVQGDLSSYNEQFF.

This clonotype ranks as medium-sized. This chain links TRBV5-1 with TRBJ2-3; 7 nucleotides agree with TRBD2. J lost 0 bases, V lost 7 bases, and 8 bases had no gene match. This CDR3 is 15 amino acids long. Per the germline V gene, CDR1 is SGHRS and CDR2 is YFSETQ. Written as DNA, the CDR3 is TGCGCCAGCTGGGAGGGAGGGCCTAGCACAGATACGCAGTATTTT. Its translation: CASWEGGPSTDTQYF.

CDR3 in amino acids: CASSPAQEQFF. The CDR3 bases are TGTGCCAGCTCACCAGCACAGGAGCAGTTCTTC. The rearrangement joins TRBV18 to TRBJ2-1; D gene uncertain. The length of the CDR3 is 11 residues. Germline CDR1 KGHSH, CDR2 LQKENI. Trimming shortened V by 2 bases and J by 10 bases, and 6 bases separated the two germline ends.

This clonotype was detected many times. The gene calls are TRBV9 and TRBJ2-3; TRBD2 is a possible D gene (6 bases). Trimming took off 3 bases at V and 5 bases at J, with 19 bases between the two ends. The CDR3 runs to 16 residues. CDR1 is SGDLS and CDR2 is YYNGEE in the germline V gene. The DNA of the CDR3 is TGTGCCAGCAGCGGGAGGGAAGGGGTGTTCGGAGATACGCAGTATTTT. Its translation: CASSGREGVFGDTQYF.

At least ten counts were recorded for this clonotype. The V gene is TRBV6-4, the J gene TRBJ2-3; D not resolved. There are 13 residues in the CDR3. Per germline, CDR1 MRHNA and CDR2 SNTAGT. V lost 3 bases and J lost 2, with 6 bases in between. The CDR3 reads CASSETATDTQYF. CDR3 coding DNA: TGTGCCAGCAGTGAAACAGCCACAGATACGCAGTATTTT.

This clonotype was seen ten or more times. J is TRBJ2-7 and V is TRBV12-3 or TRBV12-4; D not certain. With 5 bases removed from V and 4 bases from J, the gap between germline ends came to 12 bases. This CDR3 has 13 residues. The CDR3, as DNA: TGTGCCAGCAGTCCGCCGACACAATACGAGCAGTACTTC. Translating gives CASSPPTQYEQYF.